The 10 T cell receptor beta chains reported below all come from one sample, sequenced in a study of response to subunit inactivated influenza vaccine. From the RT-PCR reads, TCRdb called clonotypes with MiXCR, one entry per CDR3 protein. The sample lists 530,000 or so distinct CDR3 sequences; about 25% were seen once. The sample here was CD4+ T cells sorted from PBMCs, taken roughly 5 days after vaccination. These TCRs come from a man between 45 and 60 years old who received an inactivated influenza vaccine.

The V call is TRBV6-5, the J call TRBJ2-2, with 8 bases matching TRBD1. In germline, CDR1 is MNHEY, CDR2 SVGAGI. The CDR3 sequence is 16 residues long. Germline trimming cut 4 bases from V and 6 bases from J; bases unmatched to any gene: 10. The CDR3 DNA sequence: TGTGCCAGCAGTTTAGACAGGGGCGGAGGTTCCGGGGAGCTGTTTTTT. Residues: CASSLDRGGGSGELFF.

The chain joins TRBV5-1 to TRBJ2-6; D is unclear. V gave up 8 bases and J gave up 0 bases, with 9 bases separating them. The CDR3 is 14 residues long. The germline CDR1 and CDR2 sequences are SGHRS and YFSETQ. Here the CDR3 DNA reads TGCGCCAGTACGGAGAGCTCTGGGGCCAACGTCCTGACTTTC. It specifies CASTESSGANVLTF.

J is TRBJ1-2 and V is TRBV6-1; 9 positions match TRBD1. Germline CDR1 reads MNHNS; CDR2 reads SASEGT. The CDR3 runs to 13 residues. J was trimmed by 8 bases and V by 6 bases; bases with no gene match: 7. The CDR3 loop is CASRPGTGNGYTF. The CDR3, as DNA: TGTGCCAGCAGGCCCGGGACAGGGAACGGCTACACCTTC.

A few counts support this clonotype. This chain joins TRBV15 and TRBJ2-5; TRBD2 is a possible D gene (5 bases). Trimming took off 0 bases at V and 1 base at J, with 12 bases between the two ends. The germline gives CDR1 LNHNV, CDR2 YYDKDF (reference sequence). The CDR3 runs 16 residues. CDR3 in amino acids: CATSRDPRGLQETQYF. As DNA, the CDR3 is TGTGCCACCAGCAGAGATCCCCGTGGACTCCAAGAGACCCAGTACTTC.

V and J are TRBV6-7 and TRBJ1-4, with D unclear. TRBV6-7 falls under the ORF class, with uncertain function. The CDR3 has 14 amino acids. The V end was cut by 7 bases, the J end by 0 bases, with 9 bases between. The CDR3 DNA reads TGTGCCAGCACACCTCGAGCAACTAATGAAAAACTGTTTTTT. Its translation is CASTPRATNEKLFF.

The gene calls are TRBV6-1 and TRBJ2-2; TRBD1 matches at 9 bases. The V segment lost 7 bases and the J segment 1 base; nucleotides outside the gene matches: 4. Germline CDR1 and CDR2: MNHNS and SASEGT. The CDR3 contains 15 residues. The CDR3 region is CASKGQGKNTGELFF. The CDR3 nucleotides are TGTGCCAGCAAAGGACAGGGGAAGAACACCGGGGAGCTGTTTTTT.

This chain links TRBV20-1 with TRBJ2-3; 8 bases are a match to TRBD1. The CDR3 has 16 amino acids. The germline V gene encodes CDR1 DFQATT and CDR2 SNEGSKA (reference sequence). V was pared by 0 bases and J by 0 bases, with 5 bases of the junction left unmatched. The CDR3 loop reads CSARDLRTGSTDTQYF. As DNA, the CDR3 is TGCAGTGCTAGAGATCTGCGGACAGGGAGCACAGATACGCAGTATTTT.

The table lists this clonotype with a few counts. The CDR3, as DNA: TGCAGTGCTCTCCCACCCGGGAGAGATACCTACGAGCAGTACTTC. This sequence encodes CSALPPGRDTYEQYF. The genes are TRBV20-1 and TRBJ2-7; D is possibly TRBD2 (6 bases). The CDR3 contains 15 residues. V lost 5 bases, J lost 2 bases, and 19 bases lay in between. Germline assignment: CDR1 DFQATT and CDR2 SNEGSKA (reference sequence).

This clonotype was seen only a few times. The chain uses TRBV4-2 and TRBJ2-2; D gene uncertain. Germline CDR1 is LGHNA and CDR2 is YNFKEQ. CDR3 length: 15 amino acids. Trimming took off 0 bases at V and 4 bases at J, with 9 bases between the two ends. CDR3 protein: CASSQEGLITGELFF. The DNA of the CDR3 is TGTGCCAGCAGCCAAGAAGGGCTTATCACCGGGGAGCTGTTTTTT.

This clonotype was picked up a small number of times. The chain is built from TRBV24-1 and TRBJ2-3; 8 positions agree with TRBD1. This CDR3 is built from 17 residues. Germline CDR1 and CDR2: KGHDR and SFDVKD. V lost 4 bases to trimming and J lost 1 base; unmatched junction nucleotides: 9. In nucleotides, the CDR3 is TGTGCCACCAGTGACCTTGGGACAGGCCCTGGCACAGATACGCAGTATTTT. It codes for CATSDLGTGPGTDTQYF.